A single sample is the source of the 7 T cell receptor beta chains below, sequenced in a study of T cell repertoires in cytomegalovirus infection. Using its own MiXCR run on the reads, TCRdb lists one record per CDR3 protein. The data show approximately 490,000 distinct CDR3 sequences, approximately 10% seen once. The sequenced sample was PBMCs. Receptor source: a human donor in good health (CMV status not recorded). Some clones in this sample may be carry-over from other donors' samples.

At least ten counts were recorded for this clonotype. The genes are TRBV19 and TRBJ1-1, with TRBD1 as a possible D gene (5 bases). Germline V gene lookup returns CDR1 LNHDA and CDR2 SQIVND (reference sequence). The CDR3 extends over 14 amino acids. Trimming removed 5 bases at V and 5 bases at J, with 15 bases between. The CDR3 DNA is TGTGCCAGTAGTTGGGGGGTAATGGGGACTGAAGCTTTCTTT. Its translation is CASSWGVMGTEAFF.

With regard to this clonotype: Since a much larger clone is just one base distant, this may be a read error. This chain connects TRBV18 to TRBJ1-1; D unclear. Looked up from germline, CDR1 is KGHSH and CDR2 is LQKENI. The CDR3 runs to 13 residues. CDR3 amino acids: CASSLKTNNEAFF. The CDR3 nucleotides read TGTGCCAGCTCACTCAAGACGAACAATGAAGCTTTCTTT.

This clonotype showed up many times. CDR3 DNA: TGTGCCAGCAGCTTAGGGGGCGGGGGGGGCTCCTACGAGCAGTACTTC. It specifies CASSLGGGGGSYEQYF. The chain carries TRBV7-2 and TRBJ2-7; 9 bases are a match to TRBD2. Per the germline V gene, CDR1 is SGHTA and CDR2 is FQGNSA. This CDR3 is built from 16 residues. J lost 0 bases, V lost 1 base, and 4 bases had no gene match.

This rearrangement joins TRBV6-2 or TRBV6-3 to TRBJ2-5; D may be TRBD2 (6 bases). The CDR3 sequence is 13 residues long. Looked up from germline, CDR1 is MNHEY and CDR2 is SVGEGT. Trimming removed 8 bases at V and 10 bases at J, with 20 bases between. CDR3 nucleotide sequence: TGTGCCAGCGCGGGGCTCCTCAAGTTGGACCAGTACTTC. Translated, it gives CASAGLLKLDQYF.

This clonotype was seen at least ten times. V gene TRBV10-3 combines with J gene TRBJ1-1; TRBD1 might be the D (5 bases). Germline assignment: CDR1 ENHRY and CDR2 SYGVKD. The CDR3 has 14 amino acids. V lost 7 bases, J lost 1 base, and 13 bases lay in between. The CDR3 DNA reads as TGTGCCATCACCAAACAGGACACGAACACTGAAGCTTTCTTT. Translated: CAITKQDTNTEAFF.

This clonotype was picked up many times. For the CDR3, the DNA is TGTGCCAGCAGCGGGACAGACCCCAATCAGCCCCAGCATTTT. The encoded protein is CASSGTDPNQPQHF. The chain carries TRBV12-3 or TRBV12-4 and TRBJ1-5; 7 bases match TRBD1. J was trimmed by 3 bases and V by 6 bases; bases with no gene match: 5. The CDR3 loop spans 14 amino acids.

This clonotype has a handful of counts. This sequence joins TRBV20-1 and TRBJ2-1; 11 nucleotides agree with TRBD2. V was pared by 3 bases and J by 3 bases, with 10 bases of the junction left unmatched. CDR3 length: 17 amino acids. In germline, CDR1 is DFQATT, CDR2 SNEGSKA (reference sequence). CDR3 nucleotide sequence: TGCAGTGCTAGGGGTACTAGCGGGAGTCCATACTACAATGAGCAGTTCTTC. Translating gives CSARGTSGSPYYNEQFF.